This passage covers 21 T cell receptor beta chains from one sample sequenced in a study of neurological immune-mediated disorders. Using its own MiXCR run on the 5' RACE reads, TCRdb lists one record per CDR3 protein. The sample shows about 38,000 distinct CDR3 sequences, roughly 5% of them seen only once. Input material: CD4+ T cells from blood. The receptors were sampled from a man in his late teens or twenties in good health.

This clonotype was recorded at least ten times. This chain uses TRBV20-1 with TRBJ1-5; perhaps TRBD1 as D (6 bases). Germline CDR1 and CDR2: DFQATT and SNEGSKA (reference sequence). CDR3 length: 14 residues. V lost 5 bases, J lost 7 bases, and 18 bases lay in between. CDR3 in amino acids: CSAPVGGAGQPQHF. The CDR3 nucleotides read TGCAGTGCTCCGGTGGGGGGGGCCGGACAGCCCCAGCATTTT.

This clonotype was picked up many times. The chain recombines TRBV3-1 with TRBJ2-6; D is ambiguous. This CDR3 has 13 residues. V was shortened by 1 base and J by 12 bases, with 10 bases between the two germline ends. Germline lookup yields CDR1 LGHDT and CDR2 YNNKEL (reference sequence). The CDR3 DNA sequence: TGTGCCAGCAGCCAAGGAGGAGCAGGCGTCCTGACTTTC. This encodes CASSQGGAGVLTF.

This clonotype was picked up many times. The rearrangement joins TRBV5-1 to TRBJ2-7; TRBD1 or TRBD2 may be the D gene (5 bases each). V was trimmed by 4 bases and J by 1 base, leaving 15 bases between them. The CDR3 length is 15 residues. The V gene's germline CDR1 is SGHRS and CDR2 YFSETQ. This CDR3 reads CASSPAGTASYEQYF. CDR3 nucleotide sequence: TGCGCCAGCAGCCCCGCCGGGACGGCATCCTACGAGCAGTACTTC.

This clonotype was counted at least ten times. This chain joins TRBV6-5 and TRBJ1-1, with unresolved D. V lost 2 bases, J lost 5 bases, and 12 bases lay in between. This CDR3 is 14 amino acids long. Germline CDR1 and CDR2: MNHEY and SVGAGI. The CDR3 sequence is CASSYQSLGTEAFF. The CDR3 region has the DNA TGTGCCAGCAGTTACCAGTCCCTGGGGACTGAAGCTTTCTTT.

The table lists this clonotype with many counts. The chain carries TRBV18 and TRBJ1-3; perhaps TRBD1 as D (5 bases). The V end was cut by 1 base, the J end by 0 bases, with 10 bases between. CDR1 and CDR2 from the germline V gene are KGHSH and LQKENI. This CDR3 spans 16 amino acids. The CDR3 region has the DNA TGTGCCAGCTCACCACGGGACGGCATCTCTGGAAACACCATATATTTT. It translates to CASSPRDGISGNTIYF.

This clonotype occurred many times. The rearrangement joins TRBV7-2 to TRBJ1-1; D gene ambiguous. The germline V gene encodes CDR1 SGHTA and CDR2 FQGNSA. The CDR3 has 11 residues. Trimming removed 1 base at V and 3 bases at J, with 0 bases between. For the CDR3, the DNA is TGTGCCAGCAGCTTAGACACTGAAGCTTTCTTT. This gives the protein CASSLDTEAFF.

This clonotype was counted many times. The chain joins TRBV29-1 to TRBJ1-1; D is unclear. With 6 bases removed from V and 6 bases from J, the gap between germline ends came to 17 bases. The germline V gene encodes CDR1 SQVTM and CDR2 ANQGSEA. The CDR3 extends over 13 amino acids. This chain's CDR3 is CSVKGLNHAEAFF. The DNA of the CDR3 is TGCAGCGTGAAGGGCCTGAATCACGCTGAAGCTTTCTTT.

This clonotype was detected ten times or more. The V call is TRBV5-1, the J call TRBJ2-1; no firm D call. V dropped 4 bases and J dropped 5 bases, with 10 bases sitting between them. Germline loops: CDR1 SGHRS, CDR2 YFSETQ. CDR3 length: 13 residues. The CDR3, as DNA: TGCGCCAGCAGCAGCCGGGCCGACAATGAGCAGTTCTTC. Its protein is CASSSRADNEQFF.

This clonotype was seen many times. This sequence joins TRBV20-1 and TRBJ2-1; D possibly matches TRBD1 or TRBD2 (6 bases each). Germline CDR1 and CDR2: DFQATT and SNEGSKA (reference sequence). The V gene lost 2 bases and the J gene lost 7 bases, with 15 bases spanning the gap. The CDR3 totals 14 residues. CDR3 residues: CSARYREVVNEQFF. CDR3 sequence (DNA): TGCAGTGCTAGATACAGGGAGGTGGTGAATGAGCAGTTCTTC.

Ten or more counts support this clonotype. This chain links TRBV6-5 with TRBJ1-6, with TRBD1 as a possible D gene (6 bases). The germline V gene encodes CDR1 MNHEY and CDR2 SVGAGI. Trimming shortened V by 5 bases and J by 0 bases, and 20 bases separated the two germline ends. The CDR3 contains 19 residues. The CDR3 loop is CASSLSITTGSSYNSPLHF. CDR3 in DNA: TGTGCCAGCAGTCTCTCGATTACAACAGGGAGCTCCTATAATTCACCCCTCCACTTT.

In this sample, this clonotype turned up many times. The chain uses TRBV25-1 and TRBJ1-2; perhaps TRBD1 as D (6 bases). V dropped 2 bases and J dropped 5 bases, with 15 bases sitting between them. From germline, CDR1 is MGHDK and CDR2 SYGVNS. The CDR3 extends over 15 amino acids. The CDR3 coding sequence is TGTGCCAGCAGTGAAACCCAGGGGCTACAATATGGCTACACCTTC. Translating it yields CASSETQGLQYGYTF.

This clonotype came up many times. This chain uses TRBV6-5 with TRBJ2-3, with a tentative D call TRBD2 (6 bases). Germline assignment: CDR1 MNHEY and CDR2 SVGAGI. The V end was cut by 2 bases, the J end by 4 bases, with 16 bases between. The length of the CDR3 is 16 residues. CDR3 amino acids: CASSYRDSRAADTQYF. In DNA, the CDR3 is TGTGCCAGCAGTTACAGGGACTCCCGCGCGGCAGATACGCAGTATTTT.

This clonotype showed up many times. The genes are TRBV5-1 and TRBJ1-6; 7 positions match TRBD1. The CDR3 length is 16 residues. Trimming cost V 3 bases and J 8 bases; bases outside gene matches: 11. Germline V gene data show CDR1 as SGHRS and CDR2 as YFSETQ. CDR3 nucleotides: TGCGCCAGCAGCTCCCCGACAGGGTCGGAAGATTCACCCCTCCACTTT. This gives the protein CASSSPTGSEDSPLHF.

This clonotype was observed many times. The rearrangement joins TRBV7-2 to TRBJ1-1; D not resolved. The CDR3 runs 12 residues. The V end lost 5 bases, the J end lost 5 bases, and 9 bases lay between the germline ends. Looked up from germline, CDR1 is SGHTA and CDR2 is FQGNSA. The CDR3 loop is CASSPQRTEAFF. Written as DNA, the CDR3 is TGTGCCAGCAGCCCTCAGAGAACTGAAGCTTTCTTT.

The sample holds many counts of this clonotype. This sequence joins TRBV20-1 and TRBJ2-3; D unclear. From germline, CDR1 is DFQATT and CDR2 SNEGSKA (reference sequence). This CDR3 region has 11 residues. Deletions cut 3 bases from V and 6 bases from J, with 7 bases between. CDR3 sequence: CSASLKDTQYF. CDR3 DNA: TGCAGTGCTAGTCTTAAGGATACGCAGTATTTT.

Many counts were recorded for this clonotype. The chain's CDR3 is CASLRDSNQPQHF. CDR3 nucleotides: TGTGCCAGCTTGCGGGATAGCAATCAGCCCCAGCATTTT. The J gene is TRBJ1-5, the V gene TRBV18, with D unclear. The germline V gene encodes CDR1 KGHSH and CDR2 LQKENI. The CDR3 runs to 13 residues. V lost 7 bases to trimming and J lost 0 bases, with 7 bases between them.

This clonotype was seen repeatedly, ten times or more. Written as DNA, the CDR3 is TGTGCCACCAGCAGGCCCACAGGGGAACAGGGGGACTCTGGGGCCAACGTCCTGACTTTC. Protein product: CATSRPTGEQGDSGANVLTF. This chain connects TRBV15 to TRBJ2-6; 8 positions match TRBD1. With V trimmed by 3 bases and J by 0 bases, 13 bases remained unmatched. Germline-derived CDR1 and CDR2 are LNHNV and YYDKDF (reference sequence). The CDR3 contains 20 residues. Combining the CDR3 with reference TRBV15 and TRBJ2-6 gives the whole variable domain DAMVIQNPRYQVTQFGKPVTLSCSQTLNHNVMYWYQQKSSQAPKLLFHYYDKDFNNEADTPDNFQSRRPNTSFCFLDIRSPGLGDTAMYLCATSRPTGEQGDSGANVLTFGAGSRLTVL.

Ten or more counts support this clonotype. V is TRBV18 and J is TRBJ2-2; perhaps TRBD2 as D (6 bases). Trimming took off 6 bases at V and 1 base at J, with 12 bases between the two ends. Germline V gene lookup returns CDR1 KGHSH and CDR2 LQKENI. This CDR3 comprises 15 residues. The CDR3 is CASSWGLQNTGELFF. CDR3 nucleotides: TGTGCCAGCTCCTGGGGACTGCAGAACACCGGGGAGCTGTTTTTT.

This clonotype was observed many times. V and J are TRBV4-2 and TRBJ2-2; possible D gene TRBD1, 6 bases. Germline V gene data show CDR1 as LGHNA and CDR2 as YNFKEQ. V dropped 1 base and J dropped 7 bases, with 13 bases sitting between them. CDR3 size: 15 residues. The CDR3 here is CASSQGLGAGGELFF. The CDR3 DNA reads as TGTGCCAGCAGCCAAGGTCTGGGGGCCGGCGGGGAGCTGTTTTTT.

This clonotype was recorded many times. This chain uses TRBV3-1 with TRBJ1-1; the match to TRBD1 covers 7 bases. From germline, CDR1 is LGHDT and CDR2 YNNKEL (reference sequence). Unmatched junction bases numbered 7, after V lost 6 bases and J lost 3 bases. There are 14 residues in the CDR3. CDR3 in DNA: TGTGCCAGCAGAAGACAGGGAGGAGACACTGAAGCTTTCTTT. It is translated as CASRRQGGDTEAFF.

The CDR3 DNA follows: TGTGCCAGCAGGGACGGGGACTCTGGAAACACCATATATTTT. It encodes CASRDGDSGNTIYF. V is TRBV6-5 and J is TRBJ1-3; no clear D gene. This CDR3 is built from 14 residues. V lost 6 bases, J lost 0 bases, and 9 bases lay in between. Germline CDR1 reads MNHEY; CDR2 reads SVGAGI.